This T cell receptor beta chain is from a study of T cell responses to AZD1222 COVID-19 vaccine. Broader study findings: CD4 TCRs associated with vaccination spanned spike, dominating at 160-218 and 743-854. In all cases, repertoires were sampled only after the peak T cell response.

V was clipped by 6 bases and J by 1 base, with 12 bases between them. This CDR3 spans 14 amino acids. In germline, CDR1 is MNHEY, CDR2 SVGAGI. Sequencing used immunoSEQ multiplex PCR; TCRdb keeps in-frame clones, though not all of them. The table records about 120,000 clones, approximately 88% of them present only once. On this clone itself: Antigen: not known.

The source of this sequence is an adult in good health. The gene calls are TRBV6-5 and TRBJ1-1, with D perhaps matching TRBD1 (5 bases). The sample was peripheral blood, taken on day 0 of AZD1222 vaccination. The CDR3 region has the DNA TGTGCCAGCAGCCGACAGTCCTCGAACACTGAAGCTTTCTTT. Translation gives CASSRQSSNTEAFF.